This is a list of T cell receptor beta chains from one sample in a study of shared clonotypes between healthy human individuals. The repertoire was sequenced with immunoSEQ multiplex PCR; TCRdb's copy has only in-frame clones and lacks some. Among some 2 million clones listed, 85% to 95% were seen once. What was sequenced was naive CD4+ T cells sorted from blood. These receptors were collected from a man aged 18 to 35 in good health. Both conserved end residues are part of each CDR3. The order of the fields is D gene, CDR3 length, J gene, V gene, clone size, CDR3 DNA, CDR3 protein. A D gene is named only where the DNA matches it firmly. Only some rows state a clone size, as once, few, many or a class for expanded clones.

d_gene: .; len: 10; j_gene: TRBJ2-7; v_gene: TRBV29-1; abundance: .; CDR3nt: TGCAGCGGACAGGCCTACGAGCAGTACTTC; CDR3aa: CSGQAYEQYF
d_gene: .; len: 14; j_gene: TRBJ1-1; v_gene: TRBV30; abundance: .; CDR3nt: TGTGCCTGGAGTATAAGGAGCTGGGACACTGAAGCTTTCTTT; CDR3aa: CAWSIRSWDTEAFF
d_gene: .; len: 14; j_gene: TRBJ1-1; v_gene: TRBV19; abundance: .; CDR3nt: TGTGCCAGTAGTATAGGACTTGTGAACACTGAAGCTTTCTTT; CDR3aa: CASSIGLVNTEAFF
d_gene: .; len: 13; j_gene: TRBJ2-1; v_gene: TRBV29-1; abundance: .; CDR3nt: TGCAGCGTTGAAGCCCGGCGATACAATGAGCAGTTCTTC; CDR3aa: CSVEARRYNEQFF
d_gene: TRBD1; len: 15; j_gene: TRBJ2-2; v_gene: TRBV2; abundance: .; CDR3nt: TGTGCCAGCAGTGTGGACAGGGGGTATACCGGGGAGCTGTTTTTT; CDR3aa: CASSVDRGYTGELFF
d_gene: .; len: 11; j_gene: TRBJ2-4; v_gene: TRBV18; abundance: .; CDR3nt: TGTGCCAGCCTCTCGACCAACATTCAGTACTTC; CDR3aa: CASLSTNIQYF
d_gene: .; len: 15; j_gene: TRBJ1-5; v_gene: TRBV6-5; abundance: once; CDR3nt: TGTGCCAGCAGACCCGGACAGTTTAGCAATCAGCCCCAGCATTTT; CDR3aa: CASRPGQFSNQPQHF
d_gene: TRBD1; len: 13; j_gene: TRBJ2-7; v_gene: TRBV18; abundance: .; CDR3nt: TGTGCCAGCTCACTTCGACAGGGGCACGAGCAGTACTTC; CDR3aa: CASSLRQGHEQYF
d_gene: .; len: 15; j_gene: TRBJ2-1; v_gene: TRBV19; abundance: .; CDR3nt: TGTGCCAGTAGTGATGGCGGTTCTACAATTGTGGGGCAGTTCTTC; CDR3aa: CASSDGGSTIVGQFF
d_gene: .; len: 14; j_gene: TRBJ2-1; v_gene: TRBV7-8; abundance: .; CDR3nt: TGTGCCAGCAGCTCCTCAGGGAACTACAATGAGCAGTTCTTC; CDR3aa: CASSSSGNYNEQFF
d_gene: TRBD2; len: 14; j_gene: TRBJ2-1; v_gene: TRBV30; abundance: .; CDR3nt: TGTGCGACCCAAAGCGGGGGAACTTACAATGAGCAGTTCTTC; CDR3aa: CATQSGGTYNEQFF
d_gene: TRBD2; len: 17; j_gene: TRBJ2-5; v_gene: TRBV5-1; abundance: .; CDR3nt: TGCGCCAGCAGCCACGAGGTGGCGGGAGTTTATCGAGAGACCCAGTACTTC; CDR3aa: CASSHEVAGVYRETQYF
d_gene: .; len: 13; j_gene: TRBJ1-2; v_gene: TRBV7-9; abundance: .; CDR3nt: TGTGCCAGCAGCTTAACGACAGACTATGGCTACACCTTC; CDR3aa: CASSLTTDYGYTF
d_gene: .; len: 11; j_gene: TRBJ2-1; v_gene: TRBV20-1; abundance: .; CDR3nt: TGCAGTGCCTGGGCTCAAAATGAGCAGTTCTTC; CDR3aa: CSAWAQNEQFF
d_gene: .; len: 12; j_gene: TRBJ1-2; v_gene: TRBV7-9; abundance: .; CDR3nt: TGTGCCAGCAGCTTAGGCATCACCGGCTACACCTTC; CDR3aa: CASSLGITGYTF